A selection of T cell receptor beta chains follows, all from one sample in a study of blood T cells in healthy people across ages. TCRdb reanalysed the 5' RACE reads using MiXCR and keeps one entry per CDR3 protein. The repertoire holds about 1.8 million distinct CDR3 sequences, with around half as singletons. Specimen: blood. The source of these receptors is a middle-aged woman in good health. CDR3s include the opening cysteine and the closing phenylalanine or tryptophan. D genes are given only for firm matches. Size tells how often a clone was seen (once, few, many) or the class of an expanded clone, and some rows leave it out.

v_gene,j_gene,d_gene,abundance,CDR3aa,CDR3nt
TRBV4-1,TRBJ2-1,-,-,CASSQQRGLSYNEQFF,TGCGCCAGCAGCCAACAAAGGGGGTTATCCTACAATGAGCAGTTCTTC
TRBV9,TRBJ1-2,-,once,CASSAQQGNYGYTF,TGTGCCAGCAGCGCCCAACAGGGTAACTATGGCTACACCTTC
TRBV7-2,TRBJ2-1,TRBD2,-,CASSRTSGPRNEQFF,TGTGCCAGCAGCCGAACTAGCGGGCCACGGAATGAGCAGTTCTTC
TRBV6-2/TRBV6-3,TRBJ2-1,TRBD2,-,CASGARLAANNEQFF,TGTGCCAGCGGCGCGCGGCTAGCGGCTAACAATGAGCAGTTCTTC
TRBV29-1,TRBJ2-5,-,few,CSVGGQVETQYF,TGCAGCGTCGGGGGCCAGGTTGAGACCCAGTACTTC
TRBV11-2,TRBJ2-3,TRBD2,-,CASSLEGRWAGGADTQYF,TGTGCCAGCAGCTTAGAGGGTCGGTGGGCGGGGGGCGCAGATACGCAGTATTTT
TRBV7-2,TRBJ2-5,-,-,CASSPSKGRNEQYF,TGTGCCAGCAGCCCTAGTAAGGGGCGGAATGAGCAGTACTTC
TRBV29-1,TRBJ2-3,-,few,CSGLGDTQYF,TGCAGCGGCCTCGGGGATACGCAGTATTTT
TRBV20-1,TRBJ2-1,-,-,CSARIPRTISSLYNEQFF,TGCAGTGCCCGGATCCCTAGGACTATCTCCTCTCTCTACAATGAGCAGTTCTTC
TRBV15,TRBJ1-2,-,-,CATSRTPQDGYTF,TGTGCCACCAGCAGAACACCGCAGGACGGCTACACCTTC
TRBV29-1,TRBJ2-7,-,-,CSVEFSDREGSGYEQYF,TGCAGCGTTGAATTCTCGGACAGGGAGGGGTCGGGGTACGAGCAGTACTTC